This passage covers 25 T cell receptor beta chains from one sample sequenced in a study of beta chain features in type 1 diabetes. What was sequenced were expressed TCRB transcripts, since all of the isolated RNA had been reverse transcribed. Measured with immunoSEQ multiplex PCR; TCRdb has only the in-frame clones, and not every one. The sample lists roughly 40,000 clones, about two thirds occurring once. The sample comprised Tregs from blood. Receptors were obtained from a woman between 25 and 40 years old in good health.

This chain uses TRBV19 with TRBJ2-5; possibly TRBD1 for D (6 bases). The CDR3 extends over 13 amino acids. Germline V gives CDR1 LNHDA, CDR2 SQIVND (reference sequence). The chain's CDR3 is CTTRGRNEETQYF. CDR3 bases: TGTACCACCAGGGGCAGAAATGAAGAGACCCAGTACTTC.

The chain has TRBV18 and TRBJ2-7; D remains unclear. The V gene lost 3 bases and the J gene lost 5 bases, with 17 bases spanning the gap. CDR1 and CDR2 from the germline V gene are KGHSH and LQKENI. This CDR3 is 15 amino acids long. The CDR3 DNA sequence: TGTGCCAGCTCACCTACGACACCTCCAACACACGAGCAGTACTTC. Amino acid sequence: CASSPTTPPTHEQYF.

The table lists this clone with a count of one. The chain uses TRBV11-2 and TRBJ2-3; the D gene is possibly TRBD2 (6 bases). The CDR3 sequence is 17 residues long. Germline V gives CDR1 SGHAT, CDR2 FQNNGV. Trimming took off 4 bases at V and 1 base at J, with 18 bases between the two ends. The CDR3 DNA follows: TGTGCCAGCAGCTCCCTTAGGACGGGGGACGGCACAGATACGCAGTATTTT. It encodes CASSSLRTGDGTDTQYF. The full variable domain, in which reference TRBV11-2 and TRBJ2-3 provide the parts outside the CDR3, is EAGVAQSPRYKIIEKRQSVAFWCNPISGHATLYWYQQILGQGPKLLIQFQNNGVVDDSQLPKDRFSAERLKGVDSTLKIQPAKLEDSAVYLCASSSLRTGDGTDTQYFGPGTRLTVL.

V gene TRBV25-1 combines with J gene TRBJ2-7; 7 bases map to TRBD2. Trimming took 5 bases from V and 3 from J; bases not matched to a gene: 10. The germline V gene encodes CDR1 MGHDK and CDR2 SYGVNS. This CDR3 has 15 amino acids. The DNA of the CDR3 is TGTGCCAGCAGTCTCGGTGGGAGGGCCAACTACGAGCAGTACTTC. This sequence encodes CASSLGGRANYEQYF.

Of note for this clone: An end of the junction does not agree with germline; a read error may underlie this. The chain uses TRBV5-4 and TRBJ1-2; D is undetermined. The germline gives CDR1 SGHNT, CDR2 YYREEE (reference sequence). The CDR3 sequence is 15 residues long. The CDR3 coding sequence is TGTGCCAGCAGGGCGGAATTTGGGAGTAACAATGGCTACACCTTC. It specifies CASRAEFGSNNGYTF.

This sequence joins TRBV14 and TRBJ2-4, with a possible D match to TRBD1 (5 bases). The germline gives CDR1 SGHDN, CDR2 FVKESK. Trimming stripped 4 bases from V and 0 bases from J, with 16 bases between. This CDR3 has 17 residues. CDR3 sequence: CASSPQGASIAKNIQYF. DNA of the CDR3: TGTGCCAGCAGCCCCCAAGGGGCCTCTATAGCCAAAAACATTCAGTACTTC.

This clone was seen just once. The chain recombines TRBV4-1 with TRBJ2-2, with 9 bases fitting TRBD1. The trim removed 2 bases at V and 4 bases at J, leaving 5 bases unmatched. This CDR3 is built from 16 residues. The germline gives CDR1 MGHRA, CDR2 YSYEKL. In DNA form, the CDR3 reads TGCGCCAGCAGCCAACAACAGGGGGCAGGCACCGGGGAGCTGTTTTTT. It is translated as CASSQQQGAGTGELFF.

This sequence joins TRBV7-2 and TRBJ2-7, with 15 nucleotides matching TRBD2. CDR3 size: 19 residues. V lost 1 base and J lost 4; bases outside the gene matches: 11. CDR1 and CDR2 (germline): SGHTA, FQGNSA. As DNA, the CDR3 is TGTGCCAGCAGCTTAGTCGCCGGACTAGCGGGAGGGCCGTCGTACGAGCAGTACTTC. This gives the protein CASSLVAGLAGGPSYEQYF.

The V and J genes are TRBV7-2 and TRBJ2-5; tentatively, D is TRBD1 (6 bases). The V gene's germline CDR1 is SGHTA and CDR2 FQGNSA. The V end was cut by 5 bases, the J end by 5 bases, with 18 bases between. The CDR3 spans 15 residues. CDR3 in amino acids: CASSPGVGRRETQYF. CDR3 DNA: TGTGCCAGCAGCCCAGGGGTGGGGCGACGGGAGACCCAGTACTTC.

The chain carries TRBV5-1 and TRBJ2-5; possibly TRBD1 for D (5 bases). V lost 0 bases and J lost 5, with 11 bases in between. The CDR3 totals 14 residues. From germline, CDR1 is SGHRS and CDR2 YFSETQ. CDR3 in amino acids: CASSLGAGRETQYF. The CDR3 coding sequence is TGCGCCAGCAGCTTGGGCGCAGGGCGGGAGACCCAGTACTTC.

This clone was seen only a few times. The chain recombines TRBV29-1 with TRBJ2-1, with D possibly TRBD2 on 6 matching bases. In germline, CDR1 is SQVTM, CDR2 ANQGSEA. V gave up 7 bases and J gave up 7 bases, with 20 bases separating them. This CDR3 region has 14 residues. The CDR3 sequence: CSAPCPDGRNEQFF. In DNA form, the CDR3 reads TGCAGCGCCCCGTGTCCGGACGGGAGAAATGAGCAGTTCTTC.

This clone occurred a few times. The rearrangement uses TRBV7-2 and TRBJ1-4; D might be TRBD1 (5 bases). Trimming stripped 3 bases from V and 7 bases from J, with 12 bases between. The CDR3 runs 14 residues. The V gene's germline CDR1 is SGHTA and CDR2 FQGNSA. The CDR3 nucleotides are TGTGCCAGCAGCTTTCCCACGGGGGGTGAAAAACTGTTTTTT. It is translated as CASSFPTGGEKLFF.

The chain couples TRBV29-1 to TRBJ2-1; D not resolved. V was clipped by 0 bases and J by 7 bases, with 7 bases between them. CDR1 SQVTM and CDR2 ANQGSEA come from the germline V gene. The CDR3 extends over 12 amino acids. The CDR3 protein is CSVEESGNEQFF. For the CDR3, the DNA is TGCAGCGTTGAAGAATCCGGGAATGAGCAGTTCTTC.

This clone has just a few counts. V and J are TRBV6-5 and TRBJ1-2, with D perhaps matching TRBD1 (5 bases). Trimming took 4 bases from V and 6 from J, leaving 21 bases between them. Germline CDR1 and CDR2: MNHEY and SVGAGI. The CDR3 is 16 residues long. The DNA of the CDR3 is TGTGCCAGCAGTTCCCCGGTGGGGCAGATCCCAGATGGCTACACCTTC. As protein: CASSSPVGQIPDGYTF.

V gene TRBV19 combines with J gene TRBJ1-1, with a weak D call TRBD1 (5 bases). The CDR3 covers 16 residues. V was shortened by 3 bases and J by 1 base, with 15 bases between the two germline ends. The germline gives CDR1 LNHDA, CDR2 SQIVND (reference sequence). The CDR3 is CASSIGRTRTNTEAFF. The CDR3 nucleotides read TGTGCCAGTAGTATCGGCCGGACACGTACGAACACTGAAGCTTTCTTT.

The V gene is TRBV29-1, the J gene TRBJ2-7; 7 nucleotides align to TRBD1. The CDR3 totals 14 residues. In germline, CDR1 is SQVTM, CDR2 ANQGSEA. V lost 3 bases, J lost 5 bases, and 10 bases stayed unmatched. This CDR3 is CSVDSRDSINEQYF. The DNA of the CDR3 is TGCAGCGTTGACTCCCGGGACAGCATCAACGAGCAGTACTTC.

This clone was counted once. The chain joins TRBV13 to TRBJ2-3, with 10 bases lining up with TRBD2. The ends lost 6 bases at V and 4 bases at J; junction bases unmatched: 10. The CDR3 covers 16 residues. From germline, CDR1 is PRHDT and CDR2 FYEKMQ (reference sequence). CDR3 bases: TGTGCCAGCAGTCGGAGGACTAGCGGTTTCGCAGATACGCAGTATTTT. Amino acid sequence: CASSRRTSGFADTQYF.

The chain is built from TRBV4-2 and TRBJ1-3; a weak D match, TRBD1 (6 bases). The CDR3 covers 16 residues. Germline values: CDR1 LGHNA, CDR2 YNFKEQ. V shed 5 bases and J shed 0 bases, with 14 bases lying between them. The CDR3 region has the DNA TGTGCCAGCAGCATGGACAGCTACTTCTCTGGAAACACCATATATTTT. Protein sequence: CASSMDSYFSGNTIYF.

The rearrangement links TRBV7-9 to TRBJ1-4; D not resolved. Germline-derived CDR1 and CDR2 are SEHNR and FQNEAQ (reference sequence). The germline V and J ends were trimmed by 3 bases and 4 bases, with 6 bases remaining between them. The CDR3 extends over 13 amino acids. The CDR3 sequence: CASSFAGNEKLFF. DNA for the CDR3: TGTGCCAGCAGCTTCGCCGGTAATGAAAAACTGTTTTTT. Using reference TRBV7-9 and TRBJ1-4 for the parts outside the CDR3, the full variable domain is DTGVSQNPRHKITKRGQNVTFRCDPISEHNRLYWYRQTLGQGPEFLTYFQNEAQLEKSRLLSDRFSAERPKGSFSTLEIQRTEQGDSAMYLCASSFAGNEKLFFGSGTQLSVL.

This chain connects TRBV7-8 to TRBJ2-2, with D possibly matching TRBD2 (5 bases). Trimming removed 7 bases from V and 0 bases from J, with 18 bases in between. Germline loops: CDR1 SGHVS, CDR2 FQNEAQ. The CDR3 has 17 amino acids. CDR3 region: CASILGSLHSNTGELFF. The CDR3 bases are TGTGCCAGCATCCTGGGGAGTCTACACTCGAACACCGGGGAGCTGTTTTTT.

This chain connects TRBV5-4 to TRBJ2-1; the D gene is possibly TRBD2 (6 bases). Germline lookup yields CDR1 SGHNT and CDR2 YYREEE (reference sequence). The CDR3 contains 13 residues. Trimming removed 4 bases from V and 6 bases from J, with 11 bases in between. For the CDR3, the DNA is TGTGCCAGCAGCCGGGGACTTCCCAATGAGCAGTTCTTC. This encodes CASSRGLPNEQFF.

The rearrangement joins TRBV5-1 to TRBJ2-1; 14 bases are a match to TRBD2. This CDR3 has 21 residues. With 4 bases clipped from V and 0 bases from J, the junction kept 15 bases outside the gene matches. Looked up from germline, CDR1 is SGHRS and CDR2 is YFSETQ. CDR3 sequence reads: CASSPLVTGTSGSLSYNEQFF. The DNA of the CDR3 is TGCGCCAGCAGCCCTTTGGTAACCGGGACTAGCGGGAGTCTCTCCTACAATGAGCAGTTCTTC.

The genes are TRBV15 and TRBJ2-1; a weak D match, TRBD1 (6 bases). The CDR3 length is 15 residues. Trimming pared 1 base from V and 6 bases from J, leaving 13 bases between. Germline V gene sequence: CDR1 LNHNV, CDR2 YYDKDF (reference sequence). In DNA, the CDR3 is TGTGCCACCAGCAGAGGGGGACAAGGGGGCAATGAGCAGTTCTTC. As protein: CATSRGGQGGNEQFF.

This clone was detected once. The rearrangement links TRBV18 to TRBJ2-3, with a weak D call TRBD2 (6 bases). The CDR3 totals 16 residues. Germline lookup yields CDR1 KGHSH and CDR2 LQKENI. With 1 base removed from V and 1 base from J, the gap between germline ends came to 12 bases. The DNA for the CDR3 is TGTGCCAGCTCACCACAGACCGGGAGTGGCACAGATACGCAGTATTTT. Translated: CASSPQTGSGTDTQYF.

This clone was seen a few times. This rearrangement joins TRBV5-4 to TRBJ2-3, with a possible D match to TRBD1 (6 bases). Between the trimmed V and J ends, which lost 6 bases and 1 base, there was a span of 6 bases. The CDR3 contains 12 residues. CDR1 is SGHNT, CDR2 YYREEE, per germline (reference sequence). CDR3 sequence: CASKGGTDTQYF. The CDR3 bases are TGTGCCAGCAAGGGGGGCACAGATACGCAGTATTTT. Variable domain in full (rest from reference TRBV5-4 and TRBJ2-3): ETGVTQSPTHLIKTRGQQVTLRCSSQSGHNTVSWYQQALGQGPQFIFQYYREEENGRGNFPPRFSGLQFPNYSSELNVNALELDDSALYLCASKGGTDTQYFGPGTRLTVL.